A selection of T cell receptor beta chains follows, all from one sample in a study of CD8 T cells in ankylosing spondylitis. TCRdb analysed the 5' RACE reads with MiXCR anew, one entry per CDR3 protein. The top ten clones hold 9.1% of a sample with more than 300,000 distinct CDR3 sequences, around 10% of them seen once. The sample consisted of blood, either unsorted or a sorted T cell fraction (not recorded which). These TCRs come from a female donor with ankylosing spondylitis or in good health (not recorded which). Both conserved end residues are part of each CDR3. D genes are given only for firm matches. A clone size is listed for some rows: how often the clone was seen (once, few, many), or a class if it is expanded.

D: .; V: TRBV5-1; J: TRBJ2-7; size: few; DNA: TGCGCCAGCAGCTTGGGGGCTACGTCCTACGAGCAGTACTTC; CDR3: CASSLGATSYEQYF
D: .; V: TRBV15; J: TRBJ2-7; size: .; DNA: TGTGCCACCAGCGGACGGGACACGGTTCTCGAGCAGTACTTC; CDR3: CATSGRDTVLEQYF
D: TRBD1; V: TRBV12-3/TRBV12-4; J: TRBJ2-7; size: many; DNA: TGTGCCAGCAGTCCCCGGACAGGAACCTACGAGCAGTACTTC; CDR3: CASSPRTGTYEQYF
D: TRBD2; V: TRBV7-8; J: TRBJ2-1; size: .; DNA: TGTGCCAGCAGCCCGCGGACTAGCGGGGGCAATGAGCAGTTCTTC; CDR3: CASSPRTSGGNEQFF
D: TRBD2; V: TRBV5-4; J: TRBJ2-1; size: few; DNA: TGTGCCAGCTGGAGGGGGACTAGTCTTTTGTCCTACAATGAGCAGTTCTTC; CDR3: CASWRGTSLLSYNEQFF
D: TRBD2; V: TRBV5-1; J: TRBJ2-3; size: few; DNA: TGCGCCAGCAGCCGCGGACTAGCGGGGGGCGGCACAGATACGCAGTATTTT; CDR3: CASSRGLAGGGTDTQYF
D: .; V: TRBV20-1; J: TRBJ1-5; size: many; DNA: TGCAGTGCTAGATACGGGTCCCAGCCCCAGCATTTT; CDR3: CSARYGSQPQHF
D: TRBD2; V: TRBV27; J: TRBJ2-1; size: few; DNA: TGTGCCAGCAGTCCAATAGCGGGAGTGGGAGGCAATGAGCAGTTCTTC; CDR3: CASSPIAGVGGNEQFF
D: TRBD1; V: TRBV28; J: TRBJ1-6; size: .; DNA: TGTGCCAGCAGTCCACAGGGGCCACCCCTCCACTTT; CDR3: CASSPQGPPLHF
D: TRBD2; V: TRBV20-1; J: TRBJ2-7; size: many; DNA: TGCAGTGCTAGAGGTGGGGCGGGAGCTTACGGAAAAGAGCAGTACTTC; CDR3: CSARGGAGAYGKEQYF